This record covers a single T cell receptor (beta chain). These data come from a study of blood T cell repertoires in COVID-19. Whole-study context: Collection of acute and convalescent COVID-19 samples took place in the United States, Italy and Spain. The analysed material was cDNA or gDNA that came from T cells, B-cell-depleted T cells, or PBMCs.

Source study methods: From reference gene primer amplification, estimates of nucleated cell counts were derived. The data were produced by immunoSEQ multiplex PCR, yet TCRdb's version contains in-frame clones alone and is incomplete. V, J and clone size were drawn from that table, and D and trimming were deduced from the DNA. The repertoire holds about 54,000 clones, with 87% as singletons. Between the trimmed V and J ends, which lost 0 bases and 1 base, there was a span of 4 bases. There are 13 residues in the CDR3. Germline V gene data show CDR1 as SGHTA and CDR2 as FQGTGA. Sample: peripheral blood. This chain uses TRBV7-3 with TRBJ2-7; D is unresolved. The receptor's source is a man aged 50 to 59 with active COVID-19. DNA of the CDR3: TGTGCCAGCAGCTTAACGGAGTCCTACGAGCAGTACTTC. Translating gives CASSLTESYEQYF.